This T cell receptor (beta chain) comes out of a study of blood T cell repertoires in COVID-19. Background on the study: Specimens from acute and convalescent COVID-19 originated in the United States, Italy and Spain. Sources were T cells, B-cell-depleted T cells, or PBMCs; the material itself was cDNA or gDNA.

There are 13 residues in the CDR3. The V and J ends lost 2 bases and 3 bases respectively, with 8 bases between them. Germline V gene lookup returns CDR1 SGHVS and CDR2 FQNEAQ. Those enrolled in Seattle joined during active infection and were followed longitudinally afterward. Using immunoSEQ multiplex PCR, the repertoire was profiled, and TCRdb retains in-frame clones only, with some absent. The table lists about 360,000 clones, less than 90% of them singletons, with about 7% in the top ten. The specimen sequenced was peripheral blood. This rearrangement joins TRBV7-8 to TRBJ2-7, with D maybe TRBD2 (5 bases). This clonotype was obtained from a woman aged 55-69 years with COVID-19, enrolled during active disease. The CDR3 is CASSLRGNYEQYF. Here the CDR3 DNA reads TGTGCCAGCAGCTTACGGGGAAACTACGAGCAGTACTTC.